A single sample is the source of the 14 T cell receptor beta chains below, sequenced in a study of blood T cell repertoires in COVID-19. Repertoires were generated with immunoSEQ multiplex PCR, while TCRdb's copy carries only in-frame clones and drops some. The sample holds around 100,000 clones, roughly 87% seen once. Material: peripheral blood. Receptor source: a man aged 30 to 39 in a cohort sampled during active COVID-19.

The chain joins TRBV6-1 to TRBJ1-5; D perhaps matches TRBD1 (6 bases). The CDR3 runs 15 residues. From germline, CDR1 is MNHNS and CDR2 SASEGT. The V gene lost 0 bases and the J gene lost 9 bases, with 15 bases spanning the gap. The CDR3: CASSEATTGLRPQHF. CDR3 coding DNA: TGTGCCAGCAGTGAAGCTACGACAGGCCTCCGGCCCCAGCATTTT.

The V gene is TRBV10-3, the J gene TRBJ1-1; 7 bases match TRBD1. This CDR3 contains 13 residues. Trimming at V came to 0 bases and at J to 10 bases, leaving 5 bases not matched to a gene. Germline CDR1 reads ENHRY; CDR2 reads SYGVKD. In DNA, the CDR3 is TGTGCCATCAGTGAGTCAGGGGGCCAGGGAGCTTTCTTT. Its protein product is CAISESGGQGAFF.

This rearrangement joins TRBV6-5 to TRBJ1-2, with 7 bases matching TRBD1. J gave up 6 bases and V 6 bases, and 4 bases lay outside the gene matches. From germline, CDR1 is MNHEY and CDR2 SVGAGI. This CDR3 spans 12 amino acids. The CDR3 DNA follows: TGTGCCAGCAGCACAACAGGGGATGGCTACACCTTC. Encoded protein: CASSTTGDGYTF.

V usage is TRBV2 and J usage is TRBJ2-7, with D unresolved. The CDR3 totals 13 residues. CDR1 is SNHLY, CDR2 FYNNEI, per germline. V lost 3 bases and J lost 2, with 8 bases in between. The CDR3 sequence is CASSEADTYEQYF. CDR3 DNA sequence: TGTGCCAGCAGTGAGGCGGATACCTACGAGCAGTACTTC.

This clone was recorded only once. CDR3 region: CASRDWTPYNSPLHF. The CDR3 DNA sequence: TGTGCCAGCAGGGATTGGACACCGTATAATTCACCCCTCCACTTT. V usage is TRBV2 and J usage is TRBJ1-6, with D maybe TRBD1 (5 bases). The CDR3 has 15 amino acids. The germline V gene encodes CDR1 SNHLY and CDR2 FYNNEI. Trimming removed 6 bases at V and 4 bases at J, with 13 bases between.

The V gene is TRBV6-6, the J gene TRBJ1-1, with 7 bases matching TRBD1. The CDR3 runs to 15 residues. The junction had 3 bases not matched to a gene; V was cut back by 2 bases and J by 0 bases. The V gene's germline CDR1 is MNHNY and CDR2 SVGAGI (reference sequence). The CDR3 DNA reads as TGTGCCAGCAGTTACGCCAGGGGGGTGAACACTGAAGCTTTCTTT. Residues: CASSYARGVNTEAFF.

The V call is TRBV11-2, the J call TRBJ1-1; no clear D gene. Germline-derived CDR1 and CDR2 are SGHAT and FQNNGV. The V end was cut by 0 bases, the J end by 8 bases, with 10 bases between. The CDR3 consists of 13 residues. CDR3 in DNA: TGTGCCAGCAGCTTAGAGAGGGCAAGGGAAGCTTTCTTT. It encodes CASSLERAREAFF. The full variable domain, its missing parts supplied by reference TRBV11-2 and TRBJ1-1, is EAGVAQSPRYKIIEKRQSVAFWCNPISGHATLYWYQQILGQGPKLLIQFQNNGVVDDSQLPKDRFSAERLKGVDSTLKIQPAKLEDSAVYLCASSLERAREAFFGQGTRLTVV.

The chain is built from TRBV28 and TRBJ1-1; TRBD1 might be the D (5 bases). CDR1 and CDR2 from the germline V gene are MDHEN and SYDVKM. The CDR3 contains 15 residues. Deletions cut 1 base from V and 4 bases from J, with 13 bases between. The CDR3 here is CASSLYPGYRTEAFF. The CDR3 bases are TGTGCCAGCAGTTTATACCCAGGGTATCGCACTGAAGCTTTCTTT.

This rearrangement joins TRBV3-1 (or the pseudogene TRBV3-2) to TRBJ1-2, with 7 bases identical to TRBD1. V gave up 4 bases and J gave up 4 bases; unmatched junction bases: 6. The germline gives CDR1 LGHDT, CDR2 YNNKEL (reference sequence). This CDR3 region has 14 residues. The CDR3 nucleotides are TGTGCCAGCAGCCTCCTGACAGGGCTCTATGGCTACACCTTC. It yields the protein CASSLLTGLYGYTF.

The sample holds one count of this clone. The chain uses TRBV2 and TRBJ2-2; 8 bases line up with TRBD2. Germline trimming cut 7 bases from V and 7 bases from J; bases unmatched to any gene: 11. CDR1 is SNHLY, CDR2 FYNNEI, per germline. The CDR3 is 15 residues long. CDR3 nucleotide sequence: TGTGCCAGCACCCGGGCGGGGGGTCGGGTCGGGGAGCTGTTTTTT. Translation gives CASTRAGGRVGELFF.

The rearrangement joins TRBV7-8 to TRBJ2-7; tentative D call: TRBD2 (6 bases). There are 14 residues in the CDR3. Germline V gives CDR1 SGHVS, CDR2 FQNEAQ. The V end lost 5 bases, the J end lost 4 bases, and 15 bases lay between the germline ends. CDR3 in DNA: TGTGCCAGCAGCCCCGACCCCGGGGGTTACGAGCAGTACTTC. This translates into CASSPDPGGYEQYF. Full variable domain (missing parts from reference TRBV7-8 and TRBJ2-7): GAGVSQSPRYKVAKRGQDVALRCDPISGHVSLFWYQQALGQGPEFLTYFQNEAQLDKSGLPSDRFFAERPEGSVSTLKIQRTQQEDSAVYLCASSPDPGGYEQYFGPGTRLTVT.

The V and J genes are TRBV13 and TRBJ2-3; 14 nucleotides line up with TRBD2. From germline, CDR1 is PRHDT and CDR2 FYEKMQ (reference sequence). The trim removed 5 bases at V and 4 bases at J, leaving 5 bases unmatched. The CDR3 loop spans 16 amino acids. DNA for the CDR3: TGTGCCAGCAGCCTCCGGACTAGCGGGGGGCCAGATACGCAGTATTTT. Residues: CASSLRTSGGPDTQYF. Drawing the rest from reference TRBV13 and TRBJ2-3, the complete variable domain is AAGVIQSPRHLIKEKRETATLKCYPIPRHDTVYWYQQGPGQDPQFLISFYEKMQSDKGSIPDRFSAQQFSDYHSELNMSSLELGDSALYFCASSLRTSGGPDTQYFGPGTRLTVL.

This clone was recorded once. The V and J genes are TRBV5-4 and TRBJ2-3, with TRBD2 as a possible D gene (6 bases). V was clipped by 5 bases and J by 4 bases, with 11 bases between them. The CDR3 totals 13 residues. The germline V gene encodes CDR1 SGHNT and CDR2 YYREEE (reference sequence). This chain's CDR3 is CASRLGGADTQYF. The CDR3 DNA is TGTGCCAGCAGGCTGGGGGGAGCAGATACGCAGTATTTT.

The chain combines TRBV5-4 with TRBJ2-1, with TRBD1 matching 9 bases. The length of the CDR3 is 15 residues. Germline V lookup: CDR1 SGHNT, CDR2 YYREEE (reference sequence). Losses at the gene ends were 4 bases for V and 5 bases for J; bases not matched to a gene: 7. CDR3 DNA: TGTGCCAGCAGCAATACAGGGGGCTTTAACAATGAGCAGTTCTTC. Encoded protein: CASSNTGGFNNEQFF. Variable domain in full (rest from reference TRBV5-4 and TRBJ2-1): ETGVTQSPTHLIKTRGQQVTLRCSSQSGHNTVSWYQQALGQGPQFIFQYYREEENGRGNFPPRFSGLQFPNYSSELNVNALELDDSALYLCASSNTGGFNNEQFFGPGTRLTVL.